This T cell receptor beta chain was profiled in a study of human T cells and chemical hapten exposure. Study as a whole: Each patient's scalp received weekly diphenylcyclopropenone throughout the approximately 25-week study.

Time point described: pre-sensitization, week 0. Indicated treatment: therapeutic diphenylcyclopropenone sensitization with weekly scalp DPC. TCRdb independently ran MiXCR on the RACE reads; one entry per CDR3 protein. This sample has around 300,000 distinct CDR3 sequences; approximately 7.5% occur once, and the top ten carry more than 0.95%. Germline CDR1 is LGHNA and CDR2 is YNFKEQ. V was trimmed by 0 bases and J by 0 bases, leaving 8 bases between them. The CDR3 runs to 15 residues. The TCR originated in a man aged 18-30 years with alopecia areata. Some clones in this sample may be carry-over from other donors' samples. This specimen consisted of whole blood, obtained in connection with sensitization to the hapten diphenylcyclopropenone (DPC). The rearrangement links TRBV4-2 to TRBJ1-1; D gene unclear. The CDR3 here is CASSQEVDLNTEAFF. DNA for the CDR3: TGTGCCAGCAGCCAAGAGGTTGATTTGAACACTGAAGCTTTCTTT.